This T cell receptor (beta chain) was sequenced for a study of T cells after yellow fever vaccination. This clonotype was picked up a small number of times. Germline CDR1 and CDR2: SGHVS and FQNEAQ. With 8 bases clipped from V and 0 bases from J, the junction kept 9 bases outside the gene matches. The CDR3 length is 17 residues. TCRdb re-derived calls from the 5' RACE reads in MiXCR, one entry per CDR3 protein. There are around 600,000 distinct CDR3 sequences in the sample; roughly an eighth occur only once, and about 15% lies in the top ten. The sequencing used PBMCs, collected on the day of the yellow fever booster vaccination. The TCR sequence derives from a man aged 25 to 45 who received the YFV17D yellow fever vaccine. The J gene is TRBJ2-6, the V gene TRBV7-8; 8 positions match TRBD2. This CDR3 is CASGREGTRSGANVLTF. Written as DNA, the CDR3 is TGTGCCAGCGGACGGGAGGGCACCCGCTCTGGGGCCAACGTCCTGACTTTC.